Listed below are T cell receptor beta chains from one sample, sequenced in a study of T cells after yellow fever vaccination. TCRdb independently ran MiXCR on the 5' RACE reads; one entry per CDR3 protein. The data contain about 400,000 distinct CDR3 sequences, 9.5% to 13% of them singletons. The sequencing used PBMCs, collected on the day of the first yellow fever vaccination. The receptors stem from a young man who received the YFV17D yellow fever vaccine. The CDR3 runs from the conserved cysteine through the conserved F or W. The D gene is left open where the match is weak. Clone sizes are given selectively: once, few, many, or a class where the clone is expanded.

J: TRBJ2-2; V: TRBV28; D: NA; size: few; CDR3: CASSPSWANTGELFF; DNA: TGTGCCAGCAGCCCTAGCTGGGCCAACACCGGGGAGCTGTTTTTT
J: TRBJ2-5; V: TRBV4-1; D: NA; size: many; CDR3: CASSQILGETQYF; DNA: TGCGCCAGCAGCCAAATCCTGGGGGAGACCCAGTACTTC
J: TRBJ1-5; V: TRBV4-1; D: NA; size: NA; CDR3: CASSQEGGSGPQHF; DNA: TGCGCCAGCAGCCAAGAGGGCGGATCGGGGCCCCAGCATTTT
J: TRBJ2-3; V: TRBV11-2; D: TRBD1; size: few; CDR3: CASSLHPGQGAPRTDTQYF; DNA: TGTGCCAGCAGCTTACATCCGGGACAGGGGGCGCCAAGAACAGATACGCAGTATTTT
J: TRBJ2-3; V: TRBV29-1; D: TRBD2; size: few; CDR3: CSVEGEGYTQYF; DNA: TGCAGCGTTGAAGGGGAGGGATATACGCAGTATTTT
J: TRBJ1-5; V: TRBV10-3; D: NA; size: NA; CDR3: CAISPQGLQPQHF; DNA: TGTGCCATCAGCCCTCAGGGGTTACAGCCCCAGCATTTT
J: TRBJ2-1; V: TRBV5-1; D: NA; size: NA; CDR3: CASSSADIRYNEQFF; DNA: TGCGCCAGCAGCTCCGCGGACATACGATACAATGAGCAGTTCTTC
J: TRBJ2-7; V: TRBV12-3/TRBV12-4; D: NA; size: NA; CDR3: CASASLSYEQYF; DNA: TGTGCCAGCGCCAGTTTATCGTACGAGCAGTACTTC
J: TRBJ1-1; V: TRBV5-1; D: NA; size: NA; CDR3: CASSLIGRTEAFF; DNA: TGCGCCAGCAGCTTGATAGGGAGGACTGAAGCTTTCTTT
J: TRBJ2-5; V: TRBV7-3; D: NA; size: many; CDR3: CASSLLGWETQYF; DNA: TGTGCCAGCAGCTTACTGGGTTGGGAGACCCAGTACTTC